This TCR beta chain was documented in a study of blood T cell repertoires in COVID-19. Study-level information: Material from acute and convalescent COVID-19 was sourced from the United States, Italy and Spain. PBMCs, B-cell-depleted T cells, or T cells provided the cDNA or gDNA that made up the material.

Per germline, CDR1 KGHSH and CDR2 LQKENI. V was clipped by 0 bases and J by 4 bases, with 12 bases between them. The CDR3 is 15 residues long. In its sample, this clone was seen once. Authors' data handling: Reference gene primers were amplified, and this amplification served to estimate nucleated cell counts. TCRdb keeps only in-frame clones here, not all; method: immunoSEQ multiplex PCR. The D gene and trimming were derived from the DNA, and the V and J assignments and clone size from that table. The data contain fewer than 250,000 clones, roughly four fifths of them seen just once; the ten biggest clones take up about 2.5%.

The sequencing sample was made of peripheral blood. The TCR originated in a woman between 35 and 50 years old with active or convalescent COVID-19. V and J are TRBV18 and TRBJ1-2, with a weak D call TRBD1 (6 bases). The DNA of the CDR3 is TGTGCCAGCTCACCACCGACTCAGGGGAGCTATGGCTACACCTTC. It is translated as CASSPPTQGSYGYTF. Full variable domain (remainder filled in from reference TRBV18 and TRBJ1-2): NAGVMQNPRHLVRRRGQEARLRCSPMKGHSHVYWYRQLPEEGLKFMVYLQKENIIDESGMPKERFSAEFPKEGPSILRIQQVVRGDSAAYFCASSPPTQGSYGYTFGSGTRLTVV.